This TCR beta chain stems from a study of Graves' ophthalmopathy and Graves' hyperthyroidism. In germline, CDR1 is KGHDR, CDR2 SFDVKD. The V end was cut by 5 bases, the J end by 7 bases, with 8 bases between. The CDR3 length is 12 residues. RNA transcripts were the source from which TCR beta CDR3 regions were amplified. HTBI primers primed a first-round RT-PCR, and a second-round multiplex PCR followed. TCRdb reanalysed the multiplex PCR reads using MiXCR and keeps one entry per CDR3 protein. The repertoire holds hundreds of thousands of distinct CDR3 sequences, with roughly two fifths as singletons. This receptor was taken from an adult man with Graves' ophthalmopathy. Input material: peripheral blood. The J gene is TRBJ2-1, the V gene TRBV24-1; D gene ambiguous. CDR3 sequence reads: CATSGEQNEQFF. CDR3 in DNA: TGTGCCACCAGTGGCGAACAAAATGAGCAGTTCTTC.